The following is a T cell receptor (beta chain) sequence with its context. The same CDR3 also results from other DNA sequences found in this sample. The sample is drawn from a study of OX40 agonist ivuxolimab in advanced cancers. On the study more broadly: Patients in the trial were receiving intravenous ivuxolimab every 2 weeks, at doses of 0.01 to 10 mg/kg.

Assay used: immunoSEQ multiplex PCR; TCRdb lists only in-frame clones, some missing. This sample has about 61,000 clones, with about nine tenths found just once. This sequence originates from an adult with an advanced solid tumor such as melanoma, head and neck, liver or kidney cancer. Specimen: CD4+ or CD8+ T cells sorted from blood, collected in a trial of the OX40 agonist ivuxolimab.

The DNA of the CDR3 is TGTGCCAGCAGTTTAGGGACAGACACCTACGAGCAGTACTTC. Translation gives CASSLGTDTYEQYF. This chain joins TRBV27 and TRBJ2-7, with 7 bases aligning to TRBD1. V gave up 2 bases and J gave up 2 bases; unmatched junction bases: 3. The CDR3 consists of 14 residues. Germline V lookup: CDR1 MNHEY, CDR2 SMNVEV (reference sequence).